This T cell receptor beta chain was retrieved from a study of cytomegalovirus exposure and HLA in healthy donors. Both 60 Vbeta primers and 13 Jbeta primers went into the PCR. The data were produced by immunoSEQ multiplex PCR, yet TCRdb's version contains in-frame clones alone and is incomplete. The sample shows approximately 70,000 clones, and less than 2% sits with its ten largest clones. Germline loops: CDR1 GTSNPN, CDR2 SVGIG (reference sequence). The length of the CDR3 is 13 residues. V was shortened by 5 bases and J by 0 bases, with 8 bases between the two germline ends. The sequencing input was PBMCs. The sequence came from a woman in her 30s in good health and CMV-seronegative. The chain links TRBV30 to TRBJ2-4; D uncertain. The DNA of the CDR3 is TGTGCCTGGCAAGCTCTAGCCAAAAACATTCAGTACTTC. It translates to CAWQALAKNIQYF.